The text below deals with one T cell receptor (beta chain). The target antigen is unknown. The data originate from a study of shared clonotypes between healthy human individuals. Trimming removed 4 bases from V and 3 bases from J, with 12 bases in between. CDR1 is KGHSH, CDR2 LQKENI, per germline. The CDR3 has 14 amino acids. Findings and limits, study-wide: Naive subsets typically showed greater estimated richness than memory subsets. The donor pool, a small one, limited the genetic and exposure-history diversity represented.

Data came from immunoSEQ multiplex PCR; TCRdb stores just in-frame clones and leaves some out. In the table there are over 2 million clones, over 85% of which are singletons. Splitting the CD4+ cells yielded a CD45RA+ naive subset and a CD45RA-negative memory subset. Specimen: naive CD4+ T cells sorted from blood. As for subset: CD45RA+ positively selected. This TCR derives from a young man in good health. This chain links TRBV18 with TRBJ1-2; perhaps TRBD1 as D (5 bases). Here the CDR3 reads CASSLREMDYGYTF. The DNA of the CDR3 is TGTGCCAGCTCACTCAGGGAAATGGACTATGGCTACACCTTC. Full variable domain (remainder filled in from reference TRBV18 and TRBJ1-2): NAGVMQNPRHLVRRRGQEARLRCSPMKGHSHVYWYRQLPEEGLKFMVYLQKENIIDESGMPKERFSAEFPKEGPSILRIQQVVRGDSAAYFCASSLREMDYGYTFGSGTRLTVV.